Following are 16 T cell receptor beta chains from one sample sequenced in a study of cytomegalovirus exposure and HLA in healthy donors. 60 Vbeta and 13 Jbeta primers were used in PCR. Method: immunoSEQ multiplex PCR; TCRdb's copy keeps in-frame clones and lacks some. The sample carries 150,000 to 200,000 clones, less than 90% recorded once. The sample was PBMCs. The source is a man between 50 and 59 years old in good health and CMV-seronegative.

J is TRBJ1-2 and V is TRBV30; TRBD1 aligns across 8 bases. The CDR3 contains 17 residues. J lost 2 bases, V lost 2 bases, and 13 bases had no gene match. Germline V gene sequence: CDR1 GTSNPN, CDR2 SVGIG (reference sequence). The CDR3 sequence is CAWSRREWGQANYGYTF. CDR3 nucleotides: TGTGCCTGGAGTAGACGGGAATGGGGACAGGCGAACTATGGCTACACCTTC.

J is TRBJ1-2 and V is TRBV6-1; D may be TRBD1 (5 bases). In germline, CDR1 is MNHNS, CDR2 SASEGT. Trimming pared 6 bases from V and 2 bases from J, leaving 13 bases between. The CDR3 contains 14 residues. CDR3 nucleotides: TGTGCCAGCAGGCTTCGGGGGGGGAACTATGGCTACACCTTC. This sequence encodes CASRLRGGNYGYTF.

The chain is built from TRBV15 and TRBJ1-4; D unresolved. Trimming shortened V by 1 base and J by 0 bases, and 6 bases separated the two germline ends. The CDR3 consists of 15 residues. The germline V gene encodes CDR1 LNHNV and CDR2 YYDKDF (reference sequence). The CDR3 DNA sequence: TGTGCCACCAGCAGAGCCCTTGCAACTAATGAAAAACTGTTTTTT. Translating gives CATSRALATNEKLFF. The variable domain in full, with the rest retrieved from reference TRBV15 and TRBJ1-4, is DAMVIQNPRYQVTQFGKPVTLSCSQTLNHNVMYWYQQKSSQAPKLLFHYYDKDFNNEADTPDNFQSRRPNTSFCFLDIRSPGLGDTAMYLCATSRALATNEKLFFGSGTQLSVL.

The DNA of the CDR3 is TGCAGCGTTGGACAGGGGGGCTCTGGAAACACCATATATTTT. Its translation: CSVGQGGSGNTIYF. The chain employs TRBV29-1 and TRBJ1-3; 9 bases agree with TRBD1. CDR1 and CDR2 (germline): SQVTM, ANQGSEA. V was clipped by 4 bases and J by 0 bases; unmatched bases: 1. The CDR3 totals 14 residues.

This chain joins TRBV7-9 and TRBJ1-5, with D unresolved. Germline CDR1 is SEHNR and CDR2 is FQNEAQ (reference sequence). The CDR3 is 14 residues long. V gave up 5 bases and J gave up 5 bases, with 13 bases separating them. DNA of the CDR3: TGTGCCAGCAGCCTAGGGCCCAACCATCAGCCCCAGCATTTT. The encoded protein is CASSLGPNHQPQHF.

The J gene is TRBJ2-7, the V gene TRBV2, with D possibly TRBD2 on 6 matching bases. Germline loops: CDR1 SNHLY, CDR2 FYNNEI. With 0 bases removed from V and 3 bases from J, the gap between germline ends came to 12 bases. The CDR3 spans 15 residues. Here the CDR3 DNA reads TGTGCCAGCAGTGAAGCGCGCGGGGCTCTCTACGAGCAGTACTTC. It codes for CASSEARGALYEQYF.

This clone was detected only a few times. This rearrangement joins TRBV7-9 to TRBJ1-2, with D unclear. Germline CDR1 and CDR2: SEHNR and FQNEAQ (reference sequence). V shed 1 base and J shed 3 bases, with 6 bases lying between them. CDR3 length: 13 residues. The CDR3 coding sequence is TGTGCCAGCAGCTTAGGAGGGTACTATGGCTACACCTTC. Its translation is CASSLGGYYGYTF.

The rearrangement uses TRBV23-1 and TRBJ2-1; 15 positions match TRBD2. TRBV23-1 is treated as an ORF (open reading frame) with a function not yet certain. The length of the CDR3 is 17 residues. V lost 8 bases to trimming and J lost 4 bases; unmatched junction nucleotides: 9. The CDR3 bases are TGCGCCAGCGGAGGACTAGCGGGAGGGGGAAAATACAATGAGCAGTTCTTC. Its protein product is CASGGLAGGGKYNEQFF.

The chain couples TRBV7-3 to TRBJ2-7, with a weak D call TRBD1 (6 bases). This CDR3 is 13 amino acids long. V was trimmed by 5 bases and J by 3 bases, leaving 11 bases between them. CDR1 SGHTA and CDR2 FQGTGA come from the germline V gene. CDR3 bases: TGTGCCAGCAGCCGGGACACCGACTACGAGCAGTACTTC. Protein product: CASSRDTDYEQYF.

The chain carries TRBV6-5 and TRBJ2-7; 8 positions agree with TRBD1. Germline V gene lookup returns CDR1 MNHEY and CDR2 SVGAGI. V gave up 5 bases and J gave up 5 bases; unmatched junction bases: 8. The CDR3 totals 14 residues. CDR3 in DNA: TGTGCCAGCAGTGCCACGCGACAGGGGCACGAGCAGTACTTC. Protein product: CASSATRQGHEQYF.

The chain joins TRBV19 to TRBJ2-7; 12 bases are a match to TRBD1. Germline CDR1 and CDR2: LNHDA and SQIVND (reference sequence). The V and J ends lost 6 bases and 2 bases, in that order; junction bases with no gene match: 11. There are 17 residues in the CDR3. The CDR3 is CASSKPSGTGGTYEQYF. CDR3 coding DNA: TGTGCCAGTAGCAAACCTTCCGGGACAGGGGGCACCTACGAGCAGTACTTC.

The rearrangement links TRBV30 to TRBJ1-6; D is ambiguous. Per germline, CDR1 GTSNPN and CDR2 SVGIG (reference sequence). The germline V and J ends were trimmed by 2 bases and 9 bases, with 11 bases remaining between them. The CDR3 contains 13 residues. The CDR3 sequence is CAWSIEEGSPLHF. CDR3 sequence (DNA): TGTGCCTGGAGTATAGAGGAGGGTTCACCCCTCCACTTT.

This chain links TRBV4-1 with TRBJ2-4; 10 bases are shared with TRBD1. V gave up 5 bases and J gave up 7 bases; unmatched junction bases: 14. Per the germline V gene, CDR1 is MGHRA and CDR2 is YSYEKL. The CDR3 consists of 17 residues. CDR3 in DNA: TGCGCCAGCAGCTACCCGGGACAGGGGCCGTTTAGGAACATTCAGTACTTC. Protein product: CASSYPGQGPFRNIQYF.

The V gene is TRBV18, the J gene TRBJ2-7; 11 nucleotides line up with TRBD2. The V segment lost 3 bases and the J segment 4 bases; nucleotides outside the gene matches: 5. From germline, CDR1 is KGHSH and CDR2 LQKENI. The CDR3 is made up of 15 amino acids. The CDR3 region is CASSPSLAGDYEQYF. The DNA of the CDR3 is TGTGCCAGCTCACCGTCACTAGCGGGGGATTACGAGCAGTACTTC.

The rearrangement links TRBV7-2 to TRBJ2-7; weak D call: TRBD2 (6 bases). This CDR3 is built from 13 residues. CDR1 and CDR2 from the germline V gene are SGHTA and FQGNSA. V was pared by 5 bases and J by 3 bases, with 11 bases between. The CDR3 sequence: CASSGSGVYEQYF. CDR3 sequence (DNA): TGTGCCAGCAGCGGGTCGGGGGTCTACGAGCAGTACTTC.

The gene calls are TRBV2 and TRBJ1-2, with TRBD1 as a possible D gene (6 bases). CDR1 is SNHLY, CDR2 FYNNEI, per germline. V dropped 6 bases and J dropped 6 bases, with 14 bases sitting between them. The CDR3 length is 13 residues. The chain's CDR3 is CASRGSGVDGYTF. In DNA form, the CDR3 reads TGTGCCAGCAGAGGGTCAGGGGTAGATGGCTACACCTTC.